This entry lists 4 T cell receptor beta chains sequenced from one sample in a study of Graves' ophthalmopathy and Graves' hyperthyroidism. Researchers took RNA transcripts and amplified TCR beta CDR3 regions from them. First-round RT-PCR used HTBI primers; second-round multiplex PCR followed. MiXCR was run by TCRdb on the multiplex PCR reads, yielding one entry per CDR3 protein. The top ten hold approximately 43% of the sample, which has roughly 700,000 distinct CDR3 sequences, 40% seen once. Sequencing used peripheral blood. The source of these receptors is an adult man with Graves' ophthalmopathy.

This clonotype has just a few counts. The rearrangement joins TRBV9 to TRBJ2-5, with 9 bases that match TRBD1. Trimming at V came to 4 bases and at J to 5 bases, leaving 9 bases not matched to a gene. This CDR3 spans 15 amino acids. Germline-derived CDR1 and CDR2 are SGDLS and YYNGEE. The CDR3 DNA reads TGTGCCAGCAGCCAATTGGGACAGGGTCAGGAGACCCAGTACTTC. Protein: CASSQLGQGQETQYF.

This clonotype has ten or more counts. The rearrangement links TRBV16 to TRBJ1-5, with unresolved D. CDR1 KGHSY and CDR2 FQNENV come from the germline V gene. V was shortened by 2 bases and J by 4 bases, with 6 bases between the two germline ends. The CDR3 runs 13 residues. The CDR3 reads CASSQQANQPQHF. Written as DNA, the CDR3 is TGTGCCAGCAGCCAACAGGCTAATCAGCCCCAGCATTTT.

Only a few counts were recorded for this clonotype. The junction departs from germline at one end; a sequencing error may be responsible. This chain connects TRBV19 to TRBJ1-5, with 8 bases that match TRBD1. Germline V gene data show CDR1 as LNHDA and CDR2 as SQIVND (reference sequence). CDR3 size: 16 residues. In DNA form, the CDR3 reads TGTGCCAGTAGTCCCAGGACAGGGAGCAGCAACCAGCCCCAGCATTTT. Translating gives CASSPRTGSSNQPQHF.

The gene calls are TRBV28 and TRBJ1-1; no definite D call. The CDR3 consists of 11 residues. With 8 bases removed from V and 5 bases from J, the gap between germline ends came to 9 bases. Per germline, CDR1 MDHEN and CDR2 SYDVKM. The CDR3 is CASRVVTEAFF. CDR3 sequence (DNA): TGTGCCAGCCGGGTTGTTACTGAAGCTTTCTTT.